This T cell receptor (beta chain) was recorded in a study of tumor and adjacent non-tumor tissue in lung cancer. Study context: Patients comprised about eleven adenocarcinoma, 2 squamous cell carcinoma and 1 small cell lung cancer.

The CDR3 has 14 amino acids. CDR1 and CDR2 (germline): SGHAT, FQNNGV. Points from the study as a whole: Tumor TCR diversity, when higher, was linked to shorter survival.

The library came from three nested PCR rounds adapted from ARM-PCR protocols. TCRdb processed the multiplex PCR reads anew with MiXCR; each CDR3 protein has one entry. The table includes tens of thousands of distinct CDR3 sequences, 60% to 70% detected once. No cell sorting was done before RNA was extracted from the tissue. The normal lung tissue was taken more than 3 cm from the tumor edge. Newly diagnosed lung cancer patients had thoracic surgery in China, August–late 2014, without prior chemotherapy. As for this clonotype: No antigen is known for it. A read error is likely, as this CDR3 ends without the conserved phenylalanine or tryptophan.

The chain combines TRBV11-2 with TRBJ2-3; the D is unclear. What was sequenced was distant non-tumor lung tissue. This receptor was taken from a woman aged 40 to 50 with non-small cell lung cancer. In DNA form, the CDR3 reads TGTGCGAGCAGCTTAGTGGGGAGCACAGATACGCAGTATTCT. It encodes CASSLVGSTDTQYS.